This T cell receptor (beta chain) was recorded in a study of PD-L1 blockade in urothelial cancer. Turning to the study itself: Male sex and bladder-origin urothelial cancer were recorded for about 90% of the roughly 30 patients. Before enrollment, 0 to 3 chemotherapy regimens had been given to patients. The median T cell count in blood samples was more than 140,000.

The length of the CDR3 is 15 residues. In germline, CDR1 is SGHRS, CDR2 YFSETQ. V lost 4 bases, J lost 2 bases, and 10 bases lay in between. Time point: pretreatment peripheral blood. A total of 1 to 8 samples per patient were collected pretreatment and on-treatment. Sequencing was performed with immunoSEQ multiplex PCR; in TCRdb, only in-frame clones are kept and a portion is missing. The data contain 40,000 to 60,000 clones, around four fifths of them singletons. This chain links TRBV5-1 with TRBJ2-6, with D perhaps TRBD1 (6 bases). The clonotype was recovered from a man between 65 and 85 years old with urothelial cancer. This material consisted of PBMCs, taken around atezolizumab (anti-PD-L1) treatment. The CDR3 DNA sequence: TGCGCCAGCAGCGCCAGGGGAACTGGGGCCAACGTCCTGACTTTC. Amino acids: CASSARGTGANVLTF.